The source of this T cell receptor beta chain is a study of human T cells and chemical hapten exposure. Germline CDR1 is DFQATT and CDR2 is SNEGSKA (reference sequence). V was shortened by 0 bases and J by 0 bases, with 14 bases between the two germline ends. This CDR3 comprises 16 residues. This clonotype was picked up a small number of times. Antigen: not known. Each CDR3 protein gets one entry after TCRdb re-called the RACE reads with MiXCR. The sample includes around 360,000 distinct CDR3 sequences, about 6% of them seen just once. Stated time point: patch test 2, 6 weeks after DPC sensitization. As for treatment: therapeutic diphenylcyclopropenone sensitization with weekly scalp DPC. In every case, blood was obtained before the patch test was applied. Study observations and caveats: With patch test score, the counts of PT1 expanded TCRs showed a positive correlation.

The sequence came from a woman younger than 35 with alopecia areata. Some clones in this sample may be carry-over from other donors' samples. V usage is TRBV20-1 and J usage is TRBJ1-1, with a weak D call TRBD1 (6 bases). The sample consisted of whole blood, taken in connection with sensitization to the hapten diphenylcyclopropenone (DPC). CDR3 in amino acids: CSARDKRGSMNTEAFF. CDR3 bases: TGCAGTGCTAGAGATAAGAGGGGGTCTATGAACACTGAAGCTTTCTTT.